This T cell receptor beta chain was observed in a study of cytomegalovirus exposure and HLA in healthy donors. Both 60 Vbeta primers and 13 Jbeta primers went into the PCR. Sequenced by immunoSEQ multiplex PCR; TCRdb stores in-frame clones only, minus some. Among about 110,000 clones listed, around 62% were seen once. The CDR3 is made up of 16 amino acids. V lost 2 bases and J lost 8; bases outside the gene matches: 9. Germline values: CDR1 SEHNR, CDR2 FQNEAQ (reference sequence). This clonotype was sampled from a man younger than 45 in good health and CMV-seropositive. Sequenced input: PBMCs. The chain is built from TRBV7-9 and TRBJ1-4; 9 positions agree with TRBD1. As DNA, the CDR3 is TGTGCCAGCAGCTTACCGCCGGGACAGGGTAAAGAAAAACTGTTTTTT. It yields the protein CASSLPPGQGKEKLFF.